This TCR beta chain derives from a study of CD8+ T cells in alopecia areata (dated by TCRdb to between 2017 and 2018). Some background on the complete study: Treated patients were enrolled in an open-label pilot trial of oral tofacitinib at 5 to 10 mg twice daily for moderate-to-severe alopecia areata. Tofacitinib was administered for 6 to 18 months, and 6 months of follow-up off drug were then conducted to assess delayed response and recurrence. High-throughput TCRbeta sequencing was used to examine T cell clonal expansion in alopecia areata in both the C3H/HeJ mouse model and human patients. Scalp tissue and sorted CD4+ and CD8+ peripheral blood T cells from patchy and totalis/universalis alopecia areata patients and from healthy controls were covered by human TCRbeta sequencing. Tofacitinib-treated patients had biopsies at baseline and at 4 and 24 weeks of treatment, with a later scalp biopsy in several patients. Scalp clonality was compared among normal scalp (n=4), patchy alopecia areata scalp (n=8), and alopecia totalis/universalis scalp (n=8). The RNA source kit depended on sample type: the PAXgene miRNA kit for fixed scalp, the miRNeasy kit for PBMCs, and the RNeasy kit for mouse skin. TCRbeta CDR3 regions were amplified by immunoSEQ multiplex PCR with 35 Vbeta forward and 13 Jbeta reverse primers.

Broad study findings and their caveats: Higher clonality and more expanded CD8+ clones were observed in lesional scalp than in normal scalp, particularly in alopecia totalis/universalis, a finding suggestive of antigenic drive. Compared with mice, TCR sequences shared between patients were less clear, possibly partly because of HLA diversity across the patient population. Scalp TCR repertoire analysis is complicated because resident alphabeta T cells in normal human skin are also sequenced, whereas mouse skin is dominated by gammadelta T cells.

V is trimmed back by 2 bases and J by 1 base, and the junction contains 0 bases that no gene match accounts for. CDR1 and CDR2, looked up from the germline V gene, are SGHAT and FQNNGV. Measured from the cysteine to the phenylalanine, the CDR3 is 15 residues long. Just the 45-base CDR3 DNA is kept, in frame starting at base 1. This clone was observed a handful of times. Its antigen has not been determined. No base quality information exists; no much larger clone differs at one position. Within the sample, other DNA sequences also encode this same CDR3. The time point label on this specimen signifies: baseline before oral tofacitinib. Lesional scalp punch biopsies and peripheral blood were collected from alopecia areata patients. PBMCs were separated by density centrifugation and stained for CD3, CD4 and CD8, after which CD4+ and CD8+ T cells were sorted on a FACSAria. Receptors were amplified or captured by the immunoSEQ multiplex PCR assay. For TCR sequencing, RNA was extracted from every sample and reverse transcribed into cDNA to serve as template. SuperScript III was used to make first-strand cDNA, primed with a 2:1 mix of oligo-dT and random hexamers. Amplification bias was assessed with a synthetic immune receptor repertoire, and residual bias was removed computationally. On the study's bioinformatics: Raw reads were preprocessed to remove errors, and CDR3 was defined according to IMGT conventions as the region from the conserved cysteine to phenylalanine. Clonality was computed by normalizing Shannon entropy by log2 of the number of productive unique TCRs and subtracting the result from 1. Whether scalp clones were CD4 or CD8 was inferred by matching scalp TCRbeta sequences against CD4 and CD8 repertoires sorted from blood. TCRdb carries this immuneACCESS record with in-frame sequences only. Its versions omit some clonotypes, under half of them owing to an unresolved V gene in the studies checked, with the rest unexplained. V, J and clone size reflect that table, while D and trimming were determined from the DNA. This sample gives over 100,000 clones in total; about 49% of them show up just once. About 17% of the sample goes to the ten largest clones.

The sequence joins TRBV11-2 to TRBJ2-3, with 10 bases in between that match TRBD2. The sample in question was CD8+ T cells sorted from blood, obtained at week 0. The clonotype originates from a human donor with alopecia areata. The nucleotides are TGTGCCAGCAGCTTACTAGCGGGGGGCACAGATACGCAGTATTTT. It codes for CASSLLAGGTDTQYF.